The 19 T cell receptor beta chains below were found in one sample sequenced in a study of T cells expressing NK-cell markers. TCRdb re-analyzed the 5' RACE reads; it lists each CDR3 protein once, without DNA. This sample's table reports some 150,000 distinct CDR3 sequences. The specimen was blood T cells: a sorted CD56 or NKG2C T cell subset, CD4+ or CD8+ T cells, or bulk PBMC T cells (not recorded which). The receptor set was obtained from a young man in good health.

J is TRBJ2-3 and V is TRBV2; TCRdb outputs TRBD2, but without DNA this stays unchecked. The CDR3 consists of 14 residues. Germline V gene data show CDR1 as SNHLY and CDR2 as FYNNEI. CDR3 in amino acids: CASSGTGYTDTQYF.

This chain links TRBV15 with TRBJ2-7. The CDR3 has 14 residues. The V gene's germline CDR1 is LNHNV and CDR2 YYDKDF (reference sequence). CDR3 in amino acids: CATSRAGSSYEQYF.

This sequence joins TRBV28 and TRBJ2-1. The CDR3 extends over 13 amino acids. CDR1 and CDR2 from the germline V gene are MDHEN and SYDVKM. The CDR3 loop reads CASMRGSYNEQFF. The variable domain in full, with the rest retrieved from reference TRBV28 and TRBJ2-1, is DVKVTQSSRYLVKRTGEKVFLECVQDMDHENMFWYRQDPGLGLRLIYFSYDVKMKEKGDIPEGYSVSREKKERFSLILESASTNQTSMYLCASMRGSYNEQFFGPGTRLTVL.

CDR3 protein: CASSYSSGRGADTQYF. The rearrangement joins TRBV6-2 or TRBV6-3 to TRBJ2-3; TCRdb's D call of TRBD2 is untestable without DNA. CDR3 size: 16 residues. Per the germline V gene, CDR1 is MNHEY and CDR2 is SVGEGT.

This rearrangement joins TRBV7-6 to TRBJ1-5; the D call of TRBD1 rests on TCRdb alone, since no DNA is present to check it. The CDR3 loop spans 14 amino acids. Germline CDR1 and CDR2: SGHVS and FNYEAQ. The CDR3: CASSSTGGNQPQHF.

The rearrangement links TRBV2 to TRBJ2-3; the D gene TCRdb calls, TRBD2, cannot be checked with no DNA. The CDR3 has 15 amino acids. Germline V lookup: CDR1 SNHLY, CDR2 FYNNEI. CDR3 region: CASSESPSTADTQYF. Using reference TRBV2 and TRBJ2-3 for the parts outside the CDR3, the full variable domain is EPEVTQTPSHQVTQMGQEVILRCVPISNHLYFYWYRQILGQKVEFLVSFYNNEISEKSEIFDDQFSVERPDGSNFTLKIRSTKLEDSAMYFCASSESPSTADTQYFGPGTRLTVL.

CDR3: CASLEPRTGDGANVLTF. The V gene is TRBV2, the J gene TRBJ2-6; without DNA, the TCRdb call of TRBD1 cannot be checked. The CDR3 length is 17 residues. Germline values: CDR1 SNHLY, CDR2 FYNNEI.

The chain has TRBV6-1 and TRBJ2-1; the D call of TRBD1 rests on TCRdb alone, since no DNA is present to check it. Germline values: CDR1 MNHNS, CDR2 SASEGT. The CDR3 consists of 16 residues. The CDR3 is CASTQLRDRGYHEQFF.

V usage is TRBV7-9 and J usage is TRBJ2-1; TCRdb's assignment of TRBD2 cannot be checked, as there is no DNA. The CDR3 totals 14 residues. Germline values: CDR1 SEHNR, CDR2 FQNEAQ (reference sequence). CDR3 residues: CASSGGRNNDEQFF.

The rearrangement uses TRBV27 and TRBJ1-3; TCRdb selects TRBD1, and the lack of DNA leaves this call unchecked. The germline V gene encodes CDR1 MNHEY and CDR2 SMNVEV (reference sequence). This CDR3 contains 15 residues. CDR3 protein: CASRSGASSGNTIYF.

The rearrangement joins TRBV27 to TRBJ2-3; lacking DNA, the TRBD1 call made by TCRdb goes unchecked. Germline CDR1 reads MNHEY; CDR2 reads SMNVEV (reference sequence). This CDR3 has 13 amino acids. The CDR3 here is CASSWGSTDTQYF.

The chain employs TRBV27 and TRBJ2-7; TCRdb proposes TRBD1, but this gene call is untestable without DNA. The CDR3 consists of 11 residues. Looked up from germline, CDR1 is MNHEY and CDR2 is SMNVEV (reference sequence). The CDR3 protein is CASTRQGTQYF.

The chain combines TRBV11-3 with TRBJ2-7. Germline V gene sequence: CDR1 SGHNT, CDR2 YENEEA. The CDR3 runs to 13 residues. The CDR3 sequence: CASSLTQLGEQYF.

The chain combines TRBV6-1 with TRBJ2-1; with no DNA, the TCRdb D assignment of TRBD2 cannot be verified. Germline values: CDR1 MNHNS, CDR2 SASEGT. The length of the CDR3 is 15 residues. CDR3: CASSPGPPGFDEQFF.

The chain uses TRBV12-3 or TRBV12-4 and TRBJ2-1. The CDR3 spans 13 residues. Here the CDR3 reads CASSTHQVWEQFF.

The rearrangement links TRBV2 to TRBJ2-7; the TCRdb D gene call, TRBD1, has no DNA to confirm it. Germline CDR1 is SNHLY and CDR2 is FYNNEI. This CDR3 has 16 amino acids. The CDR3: CASSPLGGGTLDEQYF.

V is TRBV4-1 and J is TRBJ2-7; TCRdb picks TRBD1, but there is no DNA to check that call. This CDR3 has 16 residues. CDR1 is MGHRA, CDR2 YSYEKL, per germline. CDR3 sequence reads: CASSQQGTGRPYEQYF.

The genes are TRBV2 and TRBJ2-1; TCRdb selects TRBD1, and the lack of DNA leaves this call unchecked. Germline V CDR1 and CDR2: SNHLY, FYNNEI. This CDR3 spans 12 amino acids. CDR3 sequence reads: CASSEGTGEQFF.

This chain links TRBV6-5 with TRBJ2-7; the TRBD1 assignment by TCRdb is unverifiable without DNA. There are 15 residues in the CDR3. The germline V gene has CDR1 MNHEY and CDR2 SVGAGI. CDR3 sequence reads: CASSYAGQRPYEQYF.